These 19 T cell receptor beta chains originate from one sample sequenced in a study of T cell repertoires in cytomegalovirus infection. TCRdb ran MiXCR on the reads and lists one entry per CDR3 protein. This table holds approximately 500,000 distinct CDR3 sequences, around 35% found once. These receptors' antigens are unknown. Sequencing used cultured PBMCs, obtained from culture after CMV antigen stimulation. These receptors were obtained from a human donor in good health (CMV status not recorded). Some clones in this sample may be carry-over from other donors' samples.

The gene calls are TRBV27 and TRBJ2-1; 10 bases are a match to TRBD2. CDR1 is MNHEY and CDR2 is SMNVEV in the germline V gene (reference sequence). V was pared by 5 bases and J by 8 bases, with 6 bases of the junction left unmatched. This CDR3 has 14 amino acids. The CDR3 here is CASSPSGSSYEQFF. Here the CDR3 DNA reads TGTGCCAGCAGTCCTAGCGGGAGTTCTTATGAGCAGTTCTTC.

The table lists this clonotype with many counts. This chain uses TRBV6-1 with TRBJ1-1, with D perhaps TRBD1 (6 bases). Deletions cut 6 bases from V and 1 base from J, with 15 bases between. Germline-derived CDR1 and CDR2 are MNHNS and SASEGT. There are 15 residues in the CDR3. The CDR3 sequence: CASSPMGAPNTEAFF. The CDR3, as DNA: TGTGCCAGCAGCCCGATGGGGGCTCCGAACACTGAAGCTTTCTTT.

This clonotype was seen a handful of times. V usage is TRBV9 and J usage is TRBJ2-1; weak D call: TRBD1 (6 bases). The germline V gene has CDR1 SGDLS and CDR2 YYNGEE. The CDR3 has 15 residues. V dropped 4 bases and J dropped 4 bases, with 15 bases sitting between them. CDR3 nucleotide sequence: TGTGCCAGCAGCTACCGGGACAATCCGTACAATGAGCAGTTCTTC. This sequence encodes CASSYRDNPYNEQFF.

The chain combines TRBV10-3 with TRBJ1-3, with 8 bases aligning to TRBD1. The CDR3 is 13 residues long. Germline-derived CDR1 and CDR2 are ENHRY and SYGVKD. V lost 10 bases, J lost 4 bases, and 6 bases stayed unmatched. The CDR3 DNA follows: TGTGCCACCAAACGACAGGGGGGAAACACCATATATTTT. It yields the protein CATKRQGGNTIYF.

This chain connects TRBV28 to TRBJ2-1, with 11 bases lining up with TRBD2. The V gene's germline CDR1 is MDHEN and CDR2 SYDVKM. This CDR3 comprises 16 residues. J lost 4 bases, V lost 6 bases, and 8 bases had no gene match. This chain's CDR3 is CASRRTGTSGYNEQFF. CDR3 DNA: TGTGCCAGCAGGCGGACCGGGACTAGCGGATACAATGAGCAGTTCTTC.

In this sample, this clonotype turned up once. This chain links TRBV27 with TRBJ1-6, with D perhaps TRBD1 (6 bases). This CDR3 contains 15 residues. Trimming removed 5 bases at V and 6 bases at J, with 14 bases between. Germline CDR1 and CDR2: MNHEY and SMNVEV (reference sequence). The chain's CDR3 is CASSPPQGSNSPLHF. The DNA for the CDR3 is TGTGCCAGCAGTCCCCCACAGGGAAGTAATTCACCCCTCCACTTT.

This rearrangement joins TRBV6-6 to TRBJ1-1, with 7 bases identical to TRBD1. V was clipped by 2 bases and J by 4 bases; unmatched bases: 10. This CDR3 spans 16 amino acids. Germline CDR1 is MNHNY and CDR2 is SVGAGI (reference sequence). DNA of the CDR3: TGTGCCAGCAGTTACACGGTGGGCAGGGGGAGCACTGAAGCTTTCTTT. Translated: CASSYTVGRGSTEAFF.

The chain has TRBV27 and TRBJ2-7; D gene ambiguous. CDR1 is MNHEY, CDR2 SMNVEV, per germline (reference sequence). The CDR3 covers 13 residues. V gave up 0 bases and J gave up 3 bases, with 6 bases separating them. CDR3 sequence (DNA): TGTGCCAGCAGTTTATCTCTCTTCTACGAGCAGTACTTC. Its protein product is CASSLSLFYEQYF.

V is TRBV5-6 and J is TRBJ2-3; 7 bases align to TRBD1. Losses at the gene ends were 4 bases for V and 6 bases for J; bases not matched to a gene: 11. CDR1 SGHDT and CDR2 YYEEEE come from the germline V gene. This CDR3 contains 15 residues. CDR3 residues: CASSTGQTFWDTQYF. CDR3 sequence (DNA): TGTGCCAGCAGCACGGGACAGACCTTTTGGGATACGCAGTATTTT. Filled out from reference TRBV5-6 and TRBJ2-3, the complete variable domain reads DAGVTQSPTHLIKTRGQQVTLRCSPKSGHDTVSWYQQALGQGPQFIFQYYEEEERQRGNFPDRFSGHQFPNYSSELNVNALLLGDSALYLCASSTGQTFWDTQYFGPGTRLTVL.

The rearrangement uses TRBV12-3 or TRBV12-4 and TRBJ2-7; TRBD1 matches 8 bases. V shed 3 bases and J 5 bases; nucleotides not matched to a gene: 6. This CDR3 is 14 amino acids long. The CDR3, as DNA: TGTGCCAGCAGTTTCTGGGACAGGAGCGACGAGCAGTACTTC. It yields the protein CASSFWDRSDEQYF.

The V gene is TRBV6-5, the J gene TRBJ2-7; 10 nucleotides line up with TRBD1. The CDR3 runs 14 residues. Trimming at V came to 6 bases and at J to 5 bases, leaving 7 bases not matched to a gene. Germline V gene lookup returns CDR1 MNHEY and CDR2 SVGAGI. The CDR3: CASRGTGVRNEQYF. CDR3 sequence (DNA): TGTGCCAGCAGGGGGACAGGGGTTCGAAACGAGCAGTACTTC.

The J gene is TRBJ1-2, the V gene TRBV10-3, with a tentative D call TRBD1 (5 bases). With 6 bases removed from V and 9 bases from J, the gap between germline ends came to 11 bases. The CDR3 runs 11 residues. Per the germline V gene, CDR1 is ENHRY and CDR2 is SYGVKD. CDR3: CAIRGARSYTF. The CDR3 coding sequence is TGTGCCATCAGAGGGGCACGTAGCTACACCTTC.

Only a few counts were recorded for this clonotype. CDR3 nucleotides: TGTGCCAGCAGCGACCCCCCAGATACGCAGTATTTT. Residues: CASSDPPDTQYF. The V and J genes are TRBV7-2 and TRBJ2-3; D gene ambiguous. The CDR3 length is 12 residues. Germline V lookup: CDR1 SGHTA, CDR2 FQGNSA. The ends were cut back, 5 bases at V and 4 bases at J, with 7 bases in the middle.

This clonotype turned up a few times. This chain links TRBV7-6 with TRBJ2-5, with 9 bases identical to TRBD1. CDR1 is SGHVS, CDR2 FNYEAQ, per germline. CDR3 length: 15 residues. V shed 3 bases and J 5 bases; nucleotides not matched to a gene: 7. DNA for the CDR3: TGTGCCAGCAGCTTGGGACAGGGCGGAATGGAGACCCAGTACTTC. As protein: CASSLGQGGMETQYF.

The sample holds many counts of this clonotype. The chain joins TRBV7-8 to TRBJ1-5, with D perhaps matching TRBD1 (6 bases). CDR3 length: 14 amino acids. V lost 4 bases and J 6 bases, leaving 13 bases between the germline ends. Germline CDR1 reads SGHVS; CDR2 reads FQNEAQ. Written as DNA, the CDR3 is TGTGCCAGCAGCTCACCGGGACATCTTCAGCCCCAGCATTTT. Amino acids: CASSSPGHLQPQHF.

The table lists this clonotype with a few counts. The CDR3 nucleotides are TGTGCCAGCAGTTACTCACTAGCGGGAGGGTTCGGGGAGCTGTTTTTT. Translation: CASSYSLAGGFGELFF. The chain recombines TRBV6-5 with TRBJ2-2; 13 nucleotides align to TRBD2. V dropped 0 bases and J dropped 7; count of bases not matched to a gene: 2. Germline assignment: CDR1 MNHEY and CDR2 SVGAGI. CDR3 size: 16 residues.

The chain joins TRBV11-2 to TRBJ2-2; 7 bases map to TRBD2. The junction had 4 bases not matched to a gene; V was cut back by 2 bases and J by 4 bases. CDR1 is SGHAT, CDR2 FQNNGV, per germline. The CDR3 has 15 residues. The chain's CDR3 is CASSLRGRGTGELFF. The CDR3 DNA is TGTGCCAGCAGCTTACGCGGGAGAGGCACCGGGGAGCTGTTTTTT.

This clonotype was detected many times. The chain employs TRBV7-2 and TRBJ1-5, with a weak D call TRBD1 (5 bases). Looked up from germline, CDR1 is SGHTA and CDR2 is FQGNSA. Trimming removed 5 bases from V and 1 base from J, with 18 bases in between. The CDR3 has 17 residues. The CDR3 loop reads CASSRDGGGASNQPQHF. CDR3 sequence (DNA): TGTGCCAGCAGCCGAGATGGGGGAGGAGCGAGCAATCAGCCCCAGCATTTT.

This clonotype showed up many times. The V gene is TRBV18, the J gene TRBJ1-1; TRBD1 is a possible D gene (5 bases). Germline V CDR1 and CDR2: KGHSH, LQKENI. The CDR3 sequence is 13 residues long. Trimming pared 6 bases from V and 12 bases from J, leaving 20 bases between. CDR3 in amino acids: CASSPSRDLHSFF. As DNA, the CDR3 is TGTGCCAGCTCTCCCAGCAGGGACCTCCACTCTTTCTTT.